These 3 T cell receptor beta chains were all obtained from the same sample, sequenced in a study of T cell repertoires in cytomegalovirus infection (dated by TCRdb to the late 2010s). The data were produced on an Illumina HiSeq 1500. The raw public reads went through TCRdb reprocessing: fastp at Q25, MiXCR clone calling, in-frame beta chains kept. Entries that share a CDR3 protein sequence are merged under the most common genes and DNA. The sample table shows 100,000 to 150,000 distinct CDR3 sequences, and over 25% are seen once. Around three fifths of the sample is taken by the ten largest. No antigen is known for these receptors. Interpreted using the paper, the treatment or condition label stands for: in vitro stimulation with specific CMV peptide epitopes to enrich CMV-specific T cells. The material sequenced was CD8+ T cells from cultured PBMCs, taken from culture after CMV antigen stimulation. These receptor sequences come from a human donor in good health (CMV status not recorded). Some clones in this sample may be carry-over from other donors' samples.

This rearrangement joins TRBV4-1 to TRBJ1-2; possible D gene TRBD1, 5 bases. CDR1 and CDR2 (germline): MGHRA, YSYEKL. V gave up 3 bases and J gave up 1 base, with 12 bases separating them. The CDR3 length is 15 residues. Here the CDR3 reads CASSQEEQVNYGYTF. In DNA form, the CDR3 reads TGCGCCAGCAGCCAGGAGGAACAGGTTAACTATGGCTACACCTTC.

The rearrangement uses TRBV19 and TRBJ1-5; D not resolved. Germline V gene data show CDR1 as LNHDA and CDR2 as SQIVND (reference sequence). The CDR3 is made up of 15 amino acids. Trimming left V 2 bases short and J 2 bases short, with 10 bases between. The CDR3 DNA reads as TGTGCCAGTAGTATACTCGCAGACGGCAATCAGCCCCAGCATTTT. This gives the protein CASSILADGNQPQHF. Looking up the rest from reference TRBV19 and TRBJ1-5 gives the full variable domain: DGGITQSPKYLFRKEGQNVTLSCEQNLNHDAMYWYRQDPGQGLRLIYYSQIVNDFQKGDIAEGYSVSREKKESFPLTVTSAQKNPTAFYLCASSILADGNQPQHFGDGTRLSIL.

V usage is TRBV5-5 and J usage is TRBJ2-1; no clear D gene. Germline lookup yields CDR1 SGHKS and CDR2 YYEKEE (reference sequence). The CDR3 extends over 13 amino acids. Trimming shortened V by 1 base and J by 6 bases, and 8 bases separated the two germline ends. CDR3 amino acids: CASSLPVSNEQFF. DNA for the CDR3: TGTGCCAGCAGCTTGCCCGTGAGCAATGAGCAGTTCTTC.